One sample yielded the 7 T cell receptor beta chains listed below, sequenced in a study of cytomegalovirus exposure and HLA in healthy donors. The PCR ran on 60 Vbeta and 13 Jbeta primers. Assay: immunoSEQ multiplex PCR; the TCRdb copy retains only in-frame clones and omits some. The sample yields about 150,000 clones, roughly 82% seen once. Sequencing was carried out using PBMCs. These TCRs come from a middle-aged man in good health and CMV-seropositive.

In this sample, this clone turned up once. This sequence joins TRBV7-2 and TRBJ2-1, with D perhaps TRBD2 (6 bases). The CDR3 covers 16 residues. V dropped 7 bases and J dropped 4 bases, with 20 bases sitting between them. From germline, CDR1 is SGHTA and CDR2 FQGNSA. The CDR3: CASTLTAGGVYNEQFF. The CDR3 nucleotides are TGTGCCAGCACCCTTACGGCCGGAGGGGTGTACAATGAGCAGTTCTTC.

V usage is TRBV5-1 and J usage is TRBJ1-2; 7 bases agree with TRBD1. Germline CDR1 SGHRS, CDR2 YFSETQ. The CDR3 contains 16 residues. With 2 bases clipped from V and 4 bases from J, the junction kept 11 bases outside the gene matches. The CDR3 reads CASSLHGQAISYGYTF. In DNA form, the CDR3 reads TGCGCCAGCAGCTTACACGGACAGGCTATTAGCTATGGCTACACCTTC.

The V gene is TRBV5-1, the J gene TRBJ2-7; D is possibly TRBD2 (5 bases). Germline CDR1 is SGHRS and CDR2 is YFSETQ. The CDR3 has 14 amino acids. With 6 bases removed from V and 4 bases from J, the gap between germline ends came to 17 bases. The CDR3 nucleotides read TGCGCCAGCACCCGCCCTGCGGACTCTTACGAGCAGTACGTC. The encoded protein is CASTRPADSYEQYV.

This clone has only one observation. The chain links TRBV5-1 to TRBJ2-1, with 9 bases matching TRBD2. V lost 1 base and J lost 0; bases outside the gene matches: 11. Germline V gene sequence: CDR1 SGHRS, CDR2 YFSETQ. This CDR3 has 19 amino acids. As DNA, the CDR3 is TGCGCCAGCAGCTTGATTGGCGGGAGGGCCCTGAGCTCCTACAATGAGCAGTTCTTC. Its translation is CASSLIGGRALSSYNEQFF.

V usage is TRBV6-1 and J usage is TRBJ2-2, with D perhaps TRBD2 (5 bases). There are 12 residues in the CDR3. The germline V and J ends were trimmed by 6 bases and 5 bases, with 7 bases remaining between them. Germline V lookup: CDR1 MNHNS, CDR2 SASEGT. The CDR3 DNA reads TGTGCCAGCAGCCAGCGGACCGGGGAGCTGTTTTTT. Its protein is CASSQRTGELFF.

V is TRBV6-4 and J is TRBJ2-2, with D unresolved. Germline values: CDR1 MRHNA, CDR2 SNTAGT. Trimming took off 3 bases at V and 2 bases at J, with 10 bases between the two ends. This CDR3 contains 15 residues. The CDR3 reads CASSESRQNTGELFF. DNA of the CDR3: TGTGCCAGCAGTGAAAGTAGACAAAACACCGGGGAGCTGTTTTTT.

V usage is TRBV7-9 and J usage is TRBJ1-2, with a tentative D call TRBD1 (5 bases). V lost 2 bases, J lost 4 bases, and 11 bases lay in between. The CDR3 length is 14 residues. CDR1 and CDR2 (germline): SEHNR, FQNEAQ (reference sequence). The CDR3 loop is CASSLSTGTYGYTF. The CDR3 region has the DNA TGTGCCAGCAGCTTAAGCACAGGAACCTATGGCTACACCTTC. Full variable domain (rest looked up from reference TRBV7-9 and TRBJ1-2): DTGVSQNPRHKITKRGQNVTFRCDPISEHNRLYWYRQTLGQGPEFLTYFQNEAQLEKSRLLSDRFSAERPKGSFSTLEIQRTEQGDSAMYLCASSLSTGTYGYTFGSGTRLTVV.